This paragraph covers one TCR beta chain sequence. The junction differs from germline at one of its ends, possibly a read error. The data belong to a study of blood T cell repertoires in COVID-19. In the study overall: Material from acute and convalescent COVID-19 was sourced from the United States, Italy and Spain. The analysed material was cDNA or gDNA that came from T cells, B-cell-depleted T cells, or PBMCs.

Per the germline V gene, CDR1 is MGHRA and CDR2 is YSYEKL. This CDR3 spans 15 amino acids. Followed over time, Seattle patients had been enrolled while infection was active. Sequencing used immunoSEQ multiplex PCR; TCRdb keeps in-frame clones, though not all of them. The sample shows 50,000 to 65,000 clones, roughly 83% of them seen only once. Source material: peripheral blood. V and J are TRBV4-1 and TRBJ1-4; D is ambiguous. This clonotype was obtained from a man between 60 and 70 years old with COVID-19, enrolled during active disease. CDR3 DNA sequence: TGCACCAGCAGCCAAGTAAAGGGAGCTAATGAAAAACTGTTTTTT. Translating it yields CTSSQVKGANEKLFF.